These 27 T cell receptor beta chains originate from one sample sequenced in a study of blood T cell repertoires in COVID-19. The repertoire was sequenced with immunoSEQ multiplex PCR; TCRdb's copy has only in-frame clones and lacks some. The data contain some 170,000 clones, roughly nine tenths of them singletons. The sequencing input was PBMCs or T cells enriched from blood (not recorded which). Receptors were obtained from a human donor with acute COVID-19. The donor label of this sample is uncertain.

The chain carries TRBV11-2 and TRBJ1-4, with 7 bases matching TRBD1. Germline V lookup: CDR1 SGHAT, CDR2 FQNNGV. This CDR3 contains 14 residues. The trim removed 5 bases at V and 8 bases at J, leaving 8 bases unmatched. CDR3 protein: CASSRTGWEEKLFF. In nucleotides, the CDR3 is TGTGCCAGCAGCAGGACAGGTTGGGAGGAAAAACTGTTTTTT.

This rearrangement joins TRBV2 to TRBJ2-7; TRBD1 is a possible D gene (6 bases). Deletions cut 2 bases from V and 7 bases from J, with 18 bases between. The germline gives CDR1 SNHLY, CDR2 FYNNEI. This CDR3 spans 15 amino acids. The CDR3 DNA is TGTGCCAGCAGTGAATTGTGGGGGCCCAGGTGGGAGCAGTACTTC. It codes for CASSELWGPRWEQYF.

The chain uses TRBV9 and TRBJ2-7; possible D gene TRBD1, 5 bases. The germline V gene has CDR1 SGDLS and CDR2 YYNGEE. This CDR3 is 14 amino acids long. The germline V and J ends were trimmed by 4 bases and 2 bases, with 13 bases remaining between them. In nucleotides, the CDR3 is TGTGCCAGCAGCCCCGAAGGGGTCCCCTACGAGCAGTACTTC. It specifies CASSPEGVPYEQYF. Supplemented by reference TRBV9 and TRBJ2-7, the full variable domain reads DSGVTQTPKHLITATGQRVTLRCSPRSGDLSVYWYQQSLDQGLQFLIQYYNGEERAKGNILERFSAQQFPDLHSELNLSSLELGDSALYFCASSPEGVPYEQYFGPGTRLTVT.

The chain uses TRBV9 and TRBJ1-5, with D hard to call. The CDR3 runs to 15 residues. Per the germline V gene, CDR1 is SGDLS and CDR2 is YYNGEE. Trimming took off 3 bases at V and 0 bases at J, with 10 bases between the two ends. Here the CDR3 DNA reads TGTGCCAGCAGCGCTGGGCCTTATAGCAATCAGCCCCAGCATTTT. Protein sequence: CASSAGPYSNQPQHF.

The rearrangement joins TRBV21-1 to TRBJ2-2; TRBD2, the D gene given by the table, was not confirmed from the DNA. TRBV21-1 constitutes a pseudogene. CDR3 length equals 20 residues. The CDR3 DNA is TGTGCCAGCAGCAAAGTCTCGGGCGGGACTAGCGGGGACCGGACCGGGGAGCTGTTTTTT. Its protein product is CASSKVSGGTSGDRTGELFF.

The V call is TRBV19, the J call TRBJ1-6; the D gene is possibly TRBD1 (6 bases). The V end lost 4 bases, the J end lost 15 bases, and 16 bases lay between the germline ends. Germline CDR1 LNHDA, CDR2 SQIVND (reference sequence). This CDR3 is built from 13 residues. Here the CDR3 DNA reads TGTGCCAGTAGTAAAAAGTTAACAGGGATCCTCCACTTT. Protein product: CASSKKLTGILHF.

The gene calls are TRBV7-3 and TRBJ1-3; maybe TRBD1 (6 bases). The CDR3 runs 16 residues. Germline lookup yields CDR1 SGHTA and CDR2 FQGTGA. V shed 5 bases and J shed 4 bases, with 18 bases lying between them. This chain's CDR3 is CASSLTGPGVGNTIYF. CDR3 coding DNA: TGTGCCAGCAGCCTTACGGGCCCAGGGGTAGGAAACACCATATATTTT.

The rearrangement links TRBV6-6 to TRBJ2-7; 9 nucleotides agree with TRBD1. CDR1 and CDR2 (germline): MNHNY, SVGAGI (reference sequence). The CDR3 runs to 14 residues. V trimming: 8 bases; J trimming: 4 bases; junction bases outside the gene matches: 9. The CDR3 DNA follows: TGTGCCAGCCGCCCGGGACAGGGAGGATACGAGCAGTACTTC. Protein product: CASRPGQGGYEQYF.

This clone has a single count. The chain links TRBV2 to TRBJ2-7, with 8 nucleotides matching TRBD2. V shed 6 bases and J 5 bases; nucleotides not matched to a gene: 0. Germline values: CDR1 SNHLY, CDR2 FYNNEI. CDR3 length: 11 amino acids. The CDR3 nucleotides are TGTGCCAGCAGGACTAGCGACGAGCAGTACTTC. Translating it yields CASRTSDEQYF.

V usage is TRBV5-6 and J usage is TRBJ1-2, with no clear D. Germline V gives CDR1 SGHDT, CDR2 YYEEEE. V was shortened by 4 bases and J by 0 bases, with 13 bases between the two germline ends. The CDR3 consists of 15 residues. CDR3 DNA sequence: TGTGCCAGCAGCGTCGAGGGTGAAGCTAACTATGGCTACACCTTC. Residues: CASSVEGEANYGYTF. Complete variable domain (other parts from reference TRBV5-6 and TRBJ1-2): DAGVTQSPTHLIKTRGQQVTLRCSPKSGHDTVSWYQQALGQGPQFIFQYYEEEERQRGNFPDRFSGHQFPNYSSELNVNALLLGDSALYLCASSVEGEANYGYTFGSGTRLTVV.

The count of this clone is one. The CDR3 is CATSRDLVAGYNEQFF. The CDR3 DNA follows: TGTGCCACCAGCAGAGATCTTGTGGCAGGTTATAATGAGCAGTTCTTC. V and J are TRBV15 and TRBJ2-1, with unresolved D. V was clipped by 0 bases and J by 7 bases, with 16 bases between them. Germline assignment: CDR1 LNHNV and CDR2 YYDKDF (reference sequence). The CDR3 totals 16 residues.

This clone was recorded only once. The chain links TRBV19 to TRBJ2-3, with TRBD1 as a possible D gene (6 bases). This CDR3 contains 16 residues. The germline V gene has CDR1 LNHDA and CDR2 SQIVND (reference sequence). V was trimmed by 4 bases and J by 2 bases, leaving 16 bases between them. CDR3 residues: CASSSQGQGSTDTQYF. As DNA, the CDR3 is TGTGCCAGTAGTAGCCAGGGGCAGGGCTCCACAGATACGCAGTATTTT.

This clone was observed a handful of times. This chain connects TRBV7-2 to TRBJ2-3; 16 bases map to TRBD2. The CDR3 consists of 19 residues. The germline gives CDR1 SGHTA, CDR2 FQGNSA. Losses at the gene ends were 0 bases for V and 6 bases for J; bases not matched to a gene: 9. The CDR3 sequence is CASSLAPGTSGGVFDTQYF. CDR3 sequence (DNA): TGTGCCAGCAGCTTAGCGCCGGGGACTAGCGGGGGGGTTTTCGATACGCAGTATTTT. Using reference TRBV7-2 and TRBJ2-3 for the parts outside the CDR3, the full variable domain is GAGVSQSPSNKVTEKGKDVELRCDPISGHTALYWYRQSLGQGLEFLIYFQGNSAPDKSGLPSDRFSAERTGGSVSTLTIQRTQQEDSAVYLCASSLAPGTSGGVFDTQYFGPGTRLTVL.

The J gene is TRBJ2-3, the V gene TRBV6-6; TRBD2 might be the D (5 bases). Trimming left V 4 bases short and J 6 bases short, with 17 bases between. Germline values: CDR1 MNHNY, CDR2 SVGAGI (reference sequence). The CDR3 length is 15 residues. CDR3 nucleotide sequence: TGTGCCAGCAGTTTCAATTCCCAGAGGGTGGATACGCAGTATTTT. Amino acids: CASSFNSQRVDTQYF.

This sequence joins TRBV7-2 and TRBJ1-5, with D maybe TRBD1 (6 bases). The J call may be faulty, since TRBJ2-3 better matches the DNA end. Germline V gene data show CDR1 as SGHTA and CDR2 as FQGNSA. The CDR3 is 16 amino acids. CDR3 protein: CASSLDDRTTNQPQYF. The CDR3 nucleotides are TGTGCCAGCAGCTTAGATGACAGGACGACCAATCAGCCCCAGTATTTT.

This clone was seen only a few times. The rearrangement joins TRBV7-6 to TRBJ1-5; 7 nucleotides align to TRBD1. V trimming: 5 bases; J trimming: 0 bases; junction bases outside the gene matches: 7. The CDR3 length is 16 residues. The germline gives CDR1 SGHVS, CDR2 FNYEAQ. The CDR3 protein is CASSPGTEYSNQPQHF. CDR3 sequence (DNA): TGTGCCAGCAGCCCTGGGACAGAGTATAGCAATCAGCCCCAGCATTTT.

The rearrangement links TRBV10-3 to TRBJ1-1, with D possibly TRBD1 on 6 matching bases. This CDR3 contains 14 residues. Per germline, CDR1 ENHRY and CDR2 SYGVKD. V lost 6 bases and J lost 4, with 15 bases in between. CDR3 sequence: CAIRLDSGTTEAFF. For the CDR3, the DNA is TGTGCCATCAGACTGGACAGCGGAACCACTGAAGCTTTCTTT.

The V gene is TRBV18, the J gene TRBJ2-3; 7 bases agree with TRBD1. V gave up 6 bases and J gave up 2 bases; unmatched junction bases: 11. The CDR3 covers 16 residues. CDR1 is KGHSH, CDR2 LQKENI, per germline. CDR3: CASSRQGTRSTDTQYF. CDR3 DNA: TGTGCCAGCTCTCGACAGGGAACCCGTTCCACAGATACGCAGTATTTT.

The J gene is TRBJ1-2, the V gene TRBV7-9; possible D gene TRBD1, 6 bases. The CDR3 has 17 residues. Trimming removed 5 bases from V and 2 bases from J, with 21 bases in between. Germline CDR1 reads SEHNR; CDR2 reads FQNEAQ (reference sequence). The CDR3 here is CASSPKPGTSANYGYTF. In DNA, the CDR3 is TGTGCCAGCAGCCCCAAACCCGGGACATCCGCAAACTATGGCTACACCTTC.

The CDR3 nucleotides are TGTGCCACGCAGGGACTAGCGGGGGGAGGAAGGCAGTTCTTC. Amino acids: CATQGLAGGGRQFF. The chain uses TRBV6-5 and TRBJ2-1; the match to TRBD2 covers 15 bases. CDR1 and CDR2 from the germline V gene are MNHEY and SVGAGI. This CDR3 has 14 amino acids. V trimming: 10 bases; J trimming: 12 bases; junction bases outside the gene matches: 10.

This clone has just a few counts. The rearrangement joins TRBV4-2 to TRBJ1-4; TRBD1 aligns across 11 bases. CDR3 length equals 17 residues. Germline V gene lookup returns CDR1 LGHNA and CDR2 YNFKEQ. V was clipped by 0 bases and J by 8 bases; unmatched bases: 8. The CDR3 DNA follows: TGTGCCAGCAGCCAAGATCCAATGGGACAGGGGGGAGAAAAACTGTTTTTT. It is translated as CASSQDPMGQGGEKLFF.

The chain has TRBV2 and TRBJ2-2; TRBD1 matches at 10 bases. CDR3 length: 15 amino acids. With 3 bases clipped from V and 6 bases from J, the junction kept 4 bases outside the gene matches. Per germline, CDR1 SNHLY and CDR2 FYNNEI. CDR3 bases: TGTGCCAGCAGTGAGGACAGGGGGTCCGCCGGGGAGCTGTTTTTT. It specifies CASSEDRGSAGELFF. Full variable domain (outside the CDR3, taken from reference TRBV2 and TRBJ2-2): EPEVTQTPSHQVTQMGQEVILRCVPISNHLYFYWYRQILGQKVEFLVSFYNNEISEKSEIFDDQFSVERPDGSNFTLKIRSTKLEDSAMYFCASSEDRGSAGELFFGEGSRLTVL.

The CDR3 region has the DNA TGTGCCAGCAGTTACGTGGGGGGGGTAGACTACAATGAGCAGTTCTTC. Protein: CASSYVGGVDYNEQFF. The chain uses TRBV6-5 and TRBJ2-1; 7 bases line up with TRBD2. Germline V CDR1 and CDR2: MNHEY, SVGAGI. There are 16 residues in the CDR3. V lost 2 bases to trimming and J lost 3 bases; unmatched junction nucleotides: 7.

The V and J genes are TRBV10-3 and TRBJ2-3, with 10 positions matching TRBD2. The junction had 1 base not matched to a gene; V was cut back by 3 bases and J by 1 base. This CDR3 is built from 15 residues. Looked up from germline, CDR1 is ENHRY and CDR2 is SYGVKD. CDR3 loop: CAISDLAGGTDTQYF. DNA for the CDR3: TGTGCCATCAGTGACCTAGCGGGGGGCACAGATACGCAGTATTTT.

The V gene is TRBV10-3, the J gene TRBJ2-7; 7 nucleotides line up with TRBD1. With 8 bases clipped from V and 1 base from J, the junction kept 14 bases outside the gene matches. Germline CDR1 and CDR2: ENHRY and SYGVKD. This CDR3 region has 16 residues. The CDR3 nucleotides read TGTGCCATCGATACCCGGGACAGAACCTTTTCCTACGAGCAGTACTTC. As protein: CAIDTRDRTFSYEQYF.

This clone appeared once. The chain combines TRBV12-3 or TRBV12-4 with TRBJ1-2; 7 positions agree with TRBD1. This CDR3 is 13 amino acids long. The junction had 9 bases not matched to a gene; V was cut back by 6 bases and J by 8 bases. The CDR3 DNA is TGTGCCAGCAGGGCCCAGACAGGGTCCGGCTACACCTTC. It translates to CASRAQTGSGYTF.

The chain recombines TRBV5-6 with TRBJ2-5, with 8 bases fitting TRBD1. The CDR3 has 14 residues. J was trimmed by 9 bases and V by 4 bases; bases with no gene match: 11. Germline V lookup: CDR1 SGHDT, CDR2 YYEEEE. As DNA, the CDR3 is TGTGCCAGCAGCCCCGGACAGGGAAGGATGGCCCAGTACTTC. This sequence encodes CASSPGQGRMAQYF.